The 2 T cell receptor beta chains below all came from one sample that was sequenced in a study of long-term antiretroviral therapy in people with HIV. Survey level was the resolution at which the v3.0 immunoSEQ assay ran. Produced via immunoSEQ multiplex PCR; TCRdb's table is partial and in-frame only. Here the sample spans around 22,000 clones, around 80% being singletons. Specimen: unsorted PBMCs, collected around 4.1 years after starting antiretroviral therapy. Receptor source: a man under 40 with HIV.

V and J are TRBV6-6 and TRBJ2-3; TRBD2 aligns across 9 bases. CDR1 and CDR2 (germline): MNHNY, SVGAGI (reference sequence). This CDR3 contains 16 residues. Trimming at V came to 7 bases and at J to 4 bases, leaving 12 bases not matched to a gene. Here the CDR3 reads CASIKIAGVLSDTQYF. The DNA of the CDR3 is TGTGCCAGCATTAAGATAGCGGGAGTTCTCTCAGATACGCAGTATTTT.

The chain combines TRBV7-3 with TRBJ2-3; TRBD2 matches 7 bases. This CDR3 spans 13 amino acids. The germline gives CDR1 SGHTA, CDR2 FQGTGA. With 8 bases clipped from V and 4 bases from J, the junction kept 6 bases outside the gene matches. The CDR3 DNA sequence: TGTGCCAGCGCGCGGGAGTACCCAGATACGCAGTATTTT. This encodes CASAREYPDTQYF.